Below are 20 T cell receptor beta chains sequenced from a single sample in a study of blood T cell repertoires in COVID-19 (dated by TCRdb to 2018 to 2021). Libraries were made using the immunoSEQ multiplex PCR assay. TCRdb limited this immuneACCESS table to in-frame rearrangements with V and J called. A share of clones is missing; checked studies link under half to unresolved V genes, and the rest is unexplained. Across this sample there are roughly 200,000 clones, with less than 85% seen only once. Of the sample, approximately 13% is held by the ten largest clones. Source material: peripheral blood. The receptors shown here come from a man in his fifties who had recovered from COVID-19.

There are a few counts of this clone. This chain joins TRBV19 and TRBJ1-5; D is unresolved. The V end lost 3 bases, the J end lost 7 bases, and 13 bases lay between the germline ends. Germline-derived CDR1 and CDR2 are LNHDA and SQIVND (reference sequence). CDR3 length equals 14 residues. The CDR3 sequence: CASSIEKPWQPQHF. Written as DNA, the CDR3 is TGTGCCAGTAGTATCGAAAAGCCTTGGCAGCCCCAGCATTTT.

This clone was observed a single time. The genes are TRBV19 and TRBJ2-5; D possibly corresponds to TRBD1 (6 bases). Trimming took off 4 bases at V and 7 bases at J, with 13 bases between the two ends. This CDR3 region has 13 residues. Germline V gene lookup returns CDR1 LNHDA and CDR2 SQIVND (reference sequence). DNA for the CDR3: TGTGCCAGTAGTACGACAGGCTCACCGACCCAGTACTTC. Protein sequence: CASSTTGSPTQYF.

The chain recombines TRBV4-2 with TRBJ2-7; a weak D match, TRBD2 (5 bases). V lost 4 bases to trimming and J lost 0 bases, with 16 bases between them. Germline lookup yields CDR1 LGHNA and CDR2 YNFKEQ. This CDR3 is built from 16 residues. The CDR3 region has the DNA TGTGCCAGCAGCCCTCTCGGAGCGGCAAGCTCCTACGAGCAGTACTTC. Translated: CASSPLGAASSYEQYF.

The CDR3 DNA follows: TGTGCCAGCAGTGAAGAAGCGGGAGAAGACTACGAGCAGTACTTC. Translating it yields CASSEEAGEDYEQYF. The chain is built from TRBV2 and TRBJ2-7; TRBD2 agrees at 8 bases. The trim removed 1 base at V and 3 bases at J, leaving 5 bases unmatched. The CDR3 length is 15 residues. Germline loops: CDR1 SNHLY, CDR2 FYNNEI.

The gene calls are TRBV24-1 and TRBJ2-7; 11 nucleotides line up with TRBD2. V dropped 3 bases and J dropped 1; count of bases not matched to a gene: 7. The CDR3 loop spans 17 amino acids. Looked up from germline, CDR1 is KGHDR and CDR2 is SFDVKD. CDR3 region: CATSDGTSGMRSYEQYF. The CDR3 DNA sequence: TGTGCCACCAGTGATGGGACTAGCGGCATGAGATCCTACGAGCAGTACTTC.

This clone was found once. The rearrangement links TRBV5-5 to TRBJ1-1; possible D gene TRBD1, 5 bases. Germline V gene data show CDR1 as SGHKS and CDR2 as YYEKEE (reference sequence). The CDR3 extends over 13 amino acids. The germline V and J ends were trimmed by 2 bases and 4 bases, with 9 bases remaining between them. The CDR3 loop is CASSFGAVTEAFF. CDR3 DNA: TGTGCCAGCAGCTTTGGGGCGGTCACTGAAGCTTTCTTT.

The chain carries TRBV3-1 (or the pseudogene TRBV3-2) and TRBJ2-1; 7 positions agree with TRBD2. The CDR3 sequence is 14 residues long. Germline-derived CDR1 and CDR2 are LGHDT and YNNKEL (reference sequence). V was clipped by 4 bases and J by 4 bases; unmatched bases: 4. The CDR3 region is CASSLAGIYNEQFF. The CDR3 region has the DNA TGTGCCAGCAGCCTAGCGGGTATATACAATGAGCAGTTCTTC.

CDR3 nucleotide sequence: TGTGCCAGTACAACAGGGGGGAGGTCTCGAGAGCAGTTCTTC. Encoded protein: CASTTGGRSREQFF. This rearrangement joins TRBV19 to TRBJ2-1; 8 bases match TRBD1. Germline V CDR1 and CDR2: LNHDA, SQIVND (reference sequence). The CDR3 spans 14 residues. V was clipped by 7 bases and J by 10 bases; unmatched bases: 12.

This chain links TRBV27 with TRBJ2-1, with a tentative D call TRBD2 (6 bases). Germline CDR1 is MNHEY and CDR2 is SMNVEV (reference sequence). CDR3 length: 13 residues. The V gene lost 6 bases and the J gene lost 10 bases, with 16 bases spanning the gap. CDR3 DNA: TGTGCCAGCAGCGTAACTAGCATGGGCGAGCAGTTCTTC. As protein: CASSVTSMGEQFF.

The J gene is TRBJ2-7, the V gene TRBV2, with 7 bases aligning to TRBD2. Germline CDR1 reads SNHLY; CDR2 reads FYNNEI. The CDR3 totals 11 residues. V was clipped by 8 bases and J by 3 bases; unmatched bases: 1. The CDR3 DNA is TGTGCCAGCCGGGAGGACTACGAGCAGTACTTC. This codes for CASREDYEQYF.

The V gene is TRBV5-1, the J gene TRBJ2-3, with TRBD2 matching over 13 bases. Losses at the gene ends were 0 bases for V and 0 bases for J; bases not matched to a gene: 7. CDR3 size: 19 residues. Germline assignment: CDR1 SGHRS and CDR2 YFSETQ. The CDR3 region is CASSLGRGTSGISTDTQYF. The CDR3 region has the DNA TGCGCCAGCAGCTTGGGACGCGGGACTAGCGGGATTAGCACAGATACGCAGTATTTT. The full variable domain, rest sourced from reference TRBV5-1 and TRBJ2-3, is KAGVTQTPRYLIKTRGQQVTLSCSPISGHRSVSWYQQTPGQGLQFLFEYFSETQRNKGNFPGRFSGRQFSNSRSEMNVSTLELGDSALYLCASSLGRGTSGISTDTQYFGPGTRLTVL.

This clone has just one count. V is TRBV27 and J is TRBJ2-5; 7 nucleotides match TRBD1. The CDR3 totals 14 residues. After removal of 6 bases from V and 4 bases from J, the junction contained 8 bases not matched to a gene. Germline values: CDR1 MNHEY, CDR2 SMNVEV (reference sequence). CDR3 amino acids: CASSRQGRAETQYF. DNA for the CDR3: TGTGCCAGCAGCAGACAGGGACGGGCAGAGACCCAGTACTTC.

V is TRBV2 and J is TRBJ1-2, with a weak D call TRBD1 (6 bases). CDR3 length: 16 residues. Germline V lookup: CDR1 SNHLY, CDR2 FYNNEI. Deletions cut 4 bases from V and 3 bases from J, with 18 bases between. CDR3 DNA: TGTGCCAGCAGTGGGCCCAGGGACATGATCGACTATGGCTACACCTTC. This codes for CASSGPRDMIDYGYTF.

V and J are TRBV27 and TRBJ2-1; 8 bases are a match to TRBD2. The CDR3 sequence is 14 residues long. Germline V gene data show CDR1 as MNHEY and CDR2 as SMNVEV (reference sequence). V was clipped by 6 bases and J by 7 bases; unmatched bases: 8. As DNA, the CDR3 is TGTGCCAGCAGCTCAGTAGCGGGATTGAATGAGCAGTTCTTC. Residues: CASSSVAGLNEQFF.

The CDR3 reads CASSQSWTLAGNYEQYF. The CDR3 region has the DNA TGCGCCAGCAGCCAATCGTGGACTCTAGCGGGAAATTACGAGCAGTACTTC. The chain joins TRBV4-3 to TRBJ2-7; 9 nucleotides agree with TRBD2. Unmatched junction bases numbered 12, after V lost 2 bases and J lost 4 bases. The germline CDR1 and CDR2 sequences are LGHNA and YSLEER. The CDR3 is 17 residues long.

This chain joins TRBV7-3 and TRBJ2-3; TRBD2 matches at 14 bases. CDR1 is SGHTA, CDR2 FQGTGA, per germline. The CDR3 has 16 amino acids. After removal of 5 bases from V and 5 bases from J, the junction contained 6 bases not matched to a gene. Here the CDR3 reads CASSNRLAGGQDTQYF. CDR3 bases: TGTGCCAGCAGCAACCGACTAGCGGGAGGGCAAGATACGCAGTATTTT.

The J gene is TRBJ1-6, the V gene TRBV5-1; D is perhaps TRBD1 (6 bases). CDR1 SGHRS and CDR2 YFSETQ come from the germline V gene. Trimming left V 3 bases short and J 7 bases short, with 17 bases between. The length of the CDR3 is 16 residues. CDR3 DNA sequence: TGCGCCAGCAGCTGGTCAAGGGGGGGTCCGAATTCACCCCTCCACTTT. It codes for CASSWSRGGPNSPLHF.

The CDR3 loop is CASSQEERRYTDTQYF. The CDR3 coding sequence is TGCGCCAGCAGCCAAGAAGAACGGCGGTACACAGATACGCAGTATTTT. This rearrangement joins TRBV4-1 to TRBJ2-3; no clear D gene. Between the trimmed V and J ends, which lost 0 bases and 2 bases, there was a span of 12 bases. The CDR3 length is 16 residues. Germline CDR1 MGHRA, CDR2 YSYEKL.

The genes are TRBV15 and TRBJ2-3; TRBD1 agrees at 9 bases. Germline assignment: CDR1 LNHNV and CDR2 YYDKDF (reference sequence). CDR3 length: 15 residues. The J segment lost 4 bases and the V segment lost 8 bases, leaving 10 bases of the junction unmatched. CDR3 DNA: TGTGCCACCCGGACAGGGGCCGGAAACGCAGATACGCAGTATTTT. Protein: CATRTGAGNADTQYF.

CDR3 nucleotides: TGTGCCAGCAGTTTCCCGGGACAGGGCGAGCAGTACTTC. It specifies CASSFPGQGEQYF. The gene calls are TRBV28 and TRBJ2-7; TRBD1 matches at 9 bases. V lost 3 bases and J lost 6; bases outside the gene matches: 3. The CDR3 covers 13 residues. Germline assignment: CDR1 MDHEN and CDR2 SYDVKM.